This TCR beta chain originates from a study of blood T cell repertoires in COVID-19. Looking at the study overall: The United States, Italy and Spain provided the acute and convalescent COVID-19 samples. Nucleic acid was either cDNA or gDNA, and it came from T cells, B-cell-depleted T cells, or PBMCs.

As handled by the study authors: From reference gene primer amplification, estimates of nucleated cell counts were derived. The protocol was immunoSEQ multiplex PCR, while the TCRdb copy is restricted to in-frame clones and leaves out a portion. V, J and clone size derive from that table, while D and trimming were established from the DNA sequence. This sample has approximately 280,000 clones, with around 85% found just once. This clone came up once. The CDR3 has 15 amino acids. Germline assignment: CDR1 ENHRY and CDR2 SYGVKD. The germline V and J ends were trimmed by 3 bases and 1 base, with 12 bases remaining between them.

The sequence derives from a woman in her twenties or thirties who had recovered from COVID-19. This rearrangement joins TRBV10-3 to TRBJ1-1; D perhaps matches TRBD1 (6 bases). The sample taken for sequencing was peripheral blood. CDR3 region: CAISDGGGGNTEAFF. DNA of the CDR3: TGTGCCATCAGTGACGGGGGGGGCGGGAACACTGAAGCTTTCTTT.